These T cell receptor beta chains were read from a single sample in a study of early stage breast cancer tumors. Measured with immunoSEQ multiplex PCR; TCRdb has only the in-frame clones, and not every one. Among 25,000 to 35,000 clones listed, 50% to 75% were seen once. The sample was breast tumor tissue. The receptor source for this set is a person aged 45 to 60 with breast cancer. CDR3s include the opening cysteine and the closing phenylalanine or tryptophan. The D gene is left open where the match is weak. Where a row states a size, it is once, few, many or the class of an expanded clone; other rows omit it.

-,TRBJ1-5,TRBD1,TRBV2,TGTGCCAGCAGTGTACAGGGAGGGGGCTCGGGACCCCAGCATTTT,CASSVQGGGSGPQHF
-,TRBJ2-1,TRBD2,TRBV7-9,TGTGCCAGCAGCCACCAGCGGGGCCCCTATGAGAATGAGCAGTTCTTC,CASSHQRGPYENEQFF
-,TRBJ1-1,-,TRBV18,TGTGCCAGCTCACCAGAGTTTTTTCCAGGGCGAATCTCTGAAGCTTTCTTT,CASSPEFFPGRISEAFF
-,TRBJ2-2,-,TRBV19,TGTGCCAGTAGTATTCATAGGCAGGGGACGCTGGGGGACACCGGGGAGCTGTTTTTT,CASSIHRQGTLGDTGELFF
-,TRBJ2-1,-,TRBV7-9,TGTGCCAGCAGCCCCGGACGGAACAATGAGCAGTTCTTC,CASSPGRNNEQFF
-,TRBJ2-3,-,TRBV18,TGTGCCAGCTCACCTCAGGGGGGTTTAGCAGATACGCAGTATTTT,CASSPQGGLADTQYF
-,TRBJ2-1,-,TRBV7-3,TGTGCCAGCAGCTTATTATTTGGTGAGCAGTTCTTC,CASSLLFGEQFF
-,TRBJ2-7,TRBD1,TRBV5-1,TGCGCCAGCAGCTTGACGGGACAGGGGTCCGAGCAGTACTTC,CASSLTGQGSEQYF
-,TRBJ2-1,TRBD2,TRBV19,TGTGCCAGTAGTTCCAAGACTAGCGGTACCTACAATGAGCAGTTCTTC,CASSSKTSGTYNEQFF
-,TRBJ2-4,TRBD2,TRBV6-5,TGTGCCAGCAGTTACACTAGCGGGAGGGCCAAGAACATTCAGTACTTC,CASSYTSGRAKNIQYF
many,TRBJ2-2,-,TRBV4-3,TGCGCCAGCAGCCAAGGAGACAGCCAAGGGACCGGGGAGCTGTTTTTT,CASSQGDSQGTGELFF
-,TRBJ2-2,-,TRBV7-3,TGTGCCAGCAGCTTAGAGGGCGGGACGAACACCGGGGAGCTGTTTTTT,CASSLEGGTNTGELFF
-,TRBJ2-1,-,TRBV7-2,TGTGCCAGCACTCTGGACACGGCCTATGAGCAGTTCTTC,CASTLDTAYEQFF
-,TRBJ2-1,-,TRBV7-3,TGTGCCAGCAGCGCATTAAAGGCAGGATACAATGAGCAGTTCTTC,CASSALKAGYNEQFF
-,TRBJ1-1,TRBD1,TRBV6-6,TGTGCCAGCAGACAGGGGGCGAGTACTGAAGCTTTCTTT,CASRQGASTEAFF
-,TRBJ1-2,-,TRBV2,TGTGCCAGCATCCCTGACAGGAATAACTATGGCTACACCTTC,CASIPDRNNYGYTF
-,TRBJ1-2,-,TRBV30,TGTGCCTGGATTTCCCGGTTTAGTGGCTACACCTTC,CAWISRFSGYTF
-,TRBJ2-7,TRBD2,TRBV9,TGTGCCAGCAGCGCCCTACTAGCGGGAGTTGACGAGCAGTACTTC,CASSALLAGVDEQYF
few,TRBJ2-1,TRBD1,TRBV10-1,TGCGCCAACCCAAACCTCCATGACAGGGCTGCCTACAATGAGCAGTTCTTC,CANPNLHDRAAYNEQFF
-,TRBJ1-2,-,TRBV18,TGTGCCAGCTCACCAGAGACCGATTATGGCTACACCTTC,CASSPETDYGYTF
few,TRBJ1-1,-,TRBV19,TGTGCCAGTACCCTCGACACTGAAGCTTTCTTT,CASTLDTEAFF
-,TRBJ1-4,-,TRBV19,TGTGCCAGCGCCTTGGGCAGGGTGATATCTTTT,CASALGRVISF
-,TRBJ2-5,TRBD2,TRBV9,TGTGCCAGCAGCGTAGGTAACTCGGGAGGTATTGAGACCCAGTACTTC,CASSVGNSGGIETQYF
-,TRBJ2-5,-,TRBV18,TGTGCCAGCTCACCGACCCGGGAGACCCAGTACTTC,CASSPTRETQYF
many,TRBJ1-1,-,TRBV7-9,TGTGCCAGCAGTCAGGGGCAGGGCACTGAAGCTTTCTTT,CASSQGQGTEAFF
-,TRBJ2-7,-,TRBV27,TGTGCCAGCAGTTCATTTGGTGAGCAGTACTTC,CASSSFGEQYF
-,TRBJ2-6,-,TRBV4-2,TGTGCCAGCAGCCAATCCGAGCGGGCAAACTCTGGGGCCAACGTCCTGACTTTC,CASSQSERANSGANVLTF
-,TRBJ2-2,TRBD2,TRBV6-1,TGTGCCAGCAGTGAACTACTAGCGGGAGCGGCCGGGGAGCTGTTTTTT,CASSELLAGAAGELFF
-,TRBJ2-3,TRBD2,TRBV2,TGTGCCAGCAGTGTTAGCGGGAGTCTACGGGCAGATACGCAGTATTTT,CASSVSGSLRADTQYF
-,TRBJ1-1,-,TRBV30,TGTGCCTGGAAGGCAGGTCGGAACACTGAAGCTTTCTTT,CAWKAGRNTEAFF
-,TRBJ1-3,TRBD1,TRBV7-2,TGTGCCAGCAGCACGGCGGGACAGCGCGTCTCTGGAAACACCATATATTTT,CASSTAGQRVSGNTIYF
few,TRBJ1-4,-,TRBV6-1,TGTGCCAGCAGTGGAACAGGCTCCTGGGCCTGGGAAAAACTGTTTTTT,CASSGTGSWAWEKLFF
-,TRBJ1-4,-,TRBV5-5,TGTGCCAGCAGCTTGATGGGAAACGAAAAACTGTTTTTT,CASSLMGNEKLFF
-,TRBJ2-7,-,TRBV9,TGTGCCAGCAGCGTAGGGCAGGTTAACGAGCAGTACTTC,CASSVGQVNEQYF
-,TRBJ2-2,-,TRBV7-3,TGTGCCAGCAGCCTCGGACTGGCGAGAACCGGGGAGCTGTTTTTT,CASSLGLARTGELFF
few,TRBJ1-1,-,TRBV30,TGTGCCGGCAGGGAAGCCACTGAAGCTTTCTTT,CAGREATEAFF
-,TRBJ2-7,TRBD2,TRBV5-1,TGCGCCAGCAGTTTGGTGGCGGGAGGGAGCGACGAGCAGTACTTC,CASSLVAGGSDEQYF
once,TRBJ1-2,TRBD1,TRBV5-6,TGTGCCAGCAGCTTATCTGGAGCGGGACAGTACACCTATGGCTACACCTTC,CASSLSGAGQYTYGYTF
-,TRBJ2-7,-,TRBV7-9,TGTGCCAGCAGCTTAGCGGAGTCCGAGCAGTACTTC,CASSLAESEQYF
-,TRBJ1-5,-,TRBV10-3,TGTGCCATCAGTGAGGCGGCCCCCAGCAATCAGCCCCAGCATTTT,CAISEAAPSNQPQHF
-,TRBJ2-2,TRBD1,TRBV5-4,TGTGCCAGCAGCCCAATACTCGGGACAGGGTCTTTCGCCGGGGAGCTGTTTTTT,CASSPILGTGSFAGELFF
once,TRBJ1-1,-,TRBV5-1,TGCGCCAGCAGCTTCGGCTTTGAGAAGAACACTGAAGCTTTCTTT,CASSFGFEKNTEAFF
many,TRBJ1-1,TRBD1,TRBV7-2,TGTGCCAGCAGCGGGAGACAGGGGGCGCGGACTGAAGCTTTCTTT,CASSGRQGARTEAFF
few,TRBJ1-4,TRBD1,TRBV11-2,TGTGCCAGCAGCTTAGGGGACAGGGGGCATGAAAAACTGTTTTTT,CASSLGDRGHEKLFF
-,TRBJ2-5,-,TRBV25-1,TGTGCCAGCAGTGAATTTAAGGGGGGTAGCGGACAAGAGACCCAGTACTTC,CASSEFKGGSGQETQYF
-,TRBJ2-7,TRBD2,TRBV7-4,TGTGCCAGCAGCTTTCCCGCGATAACCGAAGCTAGCGGGATCGGTCCTTACTACGAGCAGTACTTC,CASSFPAITEASGIGPYYEQYF
-,TRBJ1-2,-,TRBV7-9,TGTGCCAGCAGCCCACGTGGACCAAGATCTTATGGCTACACCTTC,CASSPRGPRSYGYTF
medium-sized,TRBJ2-1,-,TRBV19,TGTGCCAGTAGGGGGGGTTGGGATGAGCAGTTCTTC,CASRGGWDEQFF
few,TRBJ2-1,TRBD2,TRBV7-3,TGTGCCAGCAGCTCCCAACCCCTACTAGCGGGAGAGGGCAATGAGCAGTTCTTC,CASSSQPLLAGEGNEQFF
medium-sized,TRBJ2-1,-,TRBV27,TGTGCCAGCAGTTTGGGCCTTAACTCCTACAATGAGCAGTTCTTC,CASSLGLNSYNEQFF
-,TRBJ2-1,TRBD2,TRBV6-1,TGTGCCAGCAGTGAACCGGGACTAAAGGCTGAGCAGTTCTTC,CASSEPGLKAEQFF
-,TRBJ2-7,TRBD2,TRBV6-1,TGTGCCAGCAGAGCGGGACTAGTTGGCGAGCAGTACTTC,CASRAGLVGEQYF